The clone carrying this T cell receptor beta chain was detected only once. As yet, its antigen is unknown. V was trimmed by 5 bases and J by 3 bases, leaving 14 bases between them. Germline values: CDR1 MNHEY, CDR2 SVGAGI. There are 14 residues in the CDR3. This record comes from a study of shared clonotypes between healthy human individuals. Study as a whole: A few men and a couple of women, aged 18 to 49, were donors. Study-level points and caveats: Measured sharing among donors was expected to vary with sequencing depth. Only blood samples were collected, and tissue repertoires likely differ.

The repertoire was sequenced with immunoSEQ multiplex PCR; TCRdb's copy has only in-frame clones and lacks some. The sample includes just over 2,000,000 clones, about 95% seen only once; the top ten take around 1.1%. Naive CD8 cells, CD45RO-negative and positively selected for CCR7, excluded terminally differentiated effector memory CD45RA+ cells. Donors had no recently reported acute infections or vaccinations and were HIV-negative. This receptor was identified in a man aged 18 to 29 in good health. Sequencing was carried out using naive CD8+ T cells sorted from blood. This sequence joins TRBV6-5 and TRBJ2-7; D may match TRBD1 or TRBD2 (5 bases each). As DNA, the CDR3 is TGTGCCAGCAGTGGACGCCGGGACGGCTACGAGCAGTACTTC. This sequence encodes CASSGRRDGYEQYF.